The following is a TCR beta chain sequence with its context. V shed 7 bases and J 7 bases; nucleotides not matched to a gene: 15. CDR1 MNHEY and CDR2 SVGAGI come from the germline V gene. This CDR3 spans 15 amino acids. The data were obtained in a study of blood T cell repertoires in COVID-19. The wider study: The United States, Italy and Spain provided the acute and convalescent COVID-19 samples. PBMCs, B-cell-depleted T cells, or T cells provided the cDNA or gDNA that made up the material.

In the original analysis: Reference gene primer amplification gave estimated nucleated cell counts. Using immunoSEQ multiplex PCR, the repertoire was profiled, and TCRdb retains in-frame clones only, with some absent. That table is the source of V, J and clone size, and D and trimming were worked out from the DNA. The table shows over 150,000 clones, with roughly 72% occurring only once. This TCR was recovered from a woman of 80 years or more with acute or convalescent COVID-19. This sequence joins TRBV6-5 and TRBJ2-7, with TRBD1 matching over 8 bases. The material sequenced was peripheral blood. CDR3 in amino acids: CASTKRTGPSGEQYF. The CDR3 region has the DNA TGTGCCAGCACCAAACGGACAGGGCCTTCAGGGGAGCAGTACTTC.